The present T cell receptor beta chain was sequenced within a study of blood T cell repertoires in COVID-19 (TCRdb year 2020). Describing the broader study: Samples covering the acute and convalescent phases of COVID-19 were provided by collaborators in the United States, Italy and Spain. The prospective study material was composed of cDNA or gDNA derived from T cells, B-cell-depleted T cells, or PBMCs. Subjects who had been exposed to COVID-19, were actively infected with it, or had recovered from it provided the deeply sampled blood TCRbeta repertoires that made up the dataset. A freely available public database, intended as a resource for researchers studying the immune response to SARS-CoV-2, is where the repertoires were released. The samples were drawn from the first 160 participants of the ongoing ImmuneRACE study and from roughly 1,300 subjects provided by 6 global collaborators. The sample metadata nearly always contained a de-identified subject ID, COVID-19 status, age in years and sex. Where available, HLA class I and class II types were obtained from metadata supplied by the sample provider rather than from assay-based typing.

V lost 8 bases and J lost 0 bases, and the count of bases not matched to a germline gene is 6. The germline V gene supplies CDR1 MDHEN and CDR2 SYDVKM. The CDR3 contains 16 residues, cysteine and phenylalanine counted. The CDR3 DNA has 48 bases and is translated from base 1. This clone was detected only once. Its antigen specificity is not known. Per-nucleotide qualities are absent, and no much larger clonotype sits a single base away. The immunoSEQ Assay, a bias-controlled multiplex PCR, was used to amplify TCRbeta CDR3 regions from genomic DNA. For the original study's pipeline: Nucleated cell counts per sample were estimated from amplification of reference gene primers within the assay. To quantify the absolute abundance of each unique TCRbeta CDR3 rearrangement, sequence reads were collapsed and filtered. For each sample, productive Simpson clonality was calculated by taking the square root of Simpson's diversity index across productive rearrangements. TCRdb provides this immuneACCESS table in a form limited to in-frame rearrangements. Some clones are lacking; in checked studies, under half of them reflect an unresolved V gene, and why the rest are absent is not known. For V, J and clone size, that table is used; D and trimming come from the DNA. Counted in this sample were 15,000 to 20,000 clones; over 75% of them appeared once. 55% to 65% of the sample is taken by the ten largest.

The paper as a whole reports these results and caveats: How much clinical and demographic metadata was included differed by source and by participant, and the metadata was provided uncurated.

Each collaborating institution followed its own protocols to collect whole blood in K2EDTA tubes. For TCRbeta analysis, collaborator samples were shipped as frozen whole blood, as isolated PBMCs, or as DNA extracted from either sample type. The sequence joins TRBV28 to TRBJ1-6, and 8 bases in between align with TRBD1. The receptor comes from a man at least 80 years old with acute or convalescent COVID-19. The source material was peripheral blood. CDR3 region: CASARGRGSYNSPLHF. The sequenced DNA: TGTGCCAGCGCCAGGGGGCGCGGCTCCTATAATTCACCCCTCCACTTT.